This T cell receptor (beta chain) was obtained from a study of shared clonotypes between healthy human individuals. Naive CD8 cells lacked CD45RO and underwent positive selection for CCR7, leaving out terminally differentiated effector memory CD45RA+ cells. The table came from immunoSEQ multiplex PCR; TCRdb's copy has only in-frame clones and leaves some out. The sample yields millions of clones, about 92% seen once. Study outcomes and limitations: Sorted-subset sequencing, rarefaction showed, was incomplete despite large depth.

As to this clone: Its specificity is unknown.

From germline, CDR1 is MGHRA and CDR2 YSYEKL. V was cut by 2 bases and J by 5 bases, with 15 bases left in between. The CDR3 is 15 amino acids. Material: naive CD8+ T cells from PBMCs. The clonotype originates from a man aged 18 to 29 in good health. Some clones in this sample may be carry-over from other donors' samples. The rearrangement joins TRBV4-1 to TRBJ2-5; the D gene is possibly TRBD2 (5 bases). The CDR3 loop reads CASSQRTATLETQYF. CDR3 DNA: TGCGCCAGCAGCCAACGGACTGCGACGTTGGAGACCCAGTACTTC.